This T cell receptor (beta chain) was profiled in a study of metastatic and nonmetastatic thyroid tumors (dated by TCRdb to 2019 to 2021). For context, the study as a whole: Repertoires from peripheral blood and from tumor or nodule tissue samples of malignant and benign thyroid patients were compared.

For this clone: Its antigen remains unidentified. A much larger clone is a single base away; this may be a read error.

On the study overall, not on this receptor specifically: TCR beta diversity was reported as significantly higher in malignant tumors than in benign nodules, in both blood and tumor samples.

No patient had received any treatment before thyroid surgery. Using T-cell receptor beta sequencing, the study looked back at clinical samples from patients collected from about 2011 to 2018. Libraries came from PCR. The sequencer listed for this sample is Illumina HiSeq 4000. The TCR beta-chain CDR3 region of each patient was profiled by high-throughput sequencing. On the authors' methods: CDR3 differences across clinicopathological groups were used to build a classifier for discriminating distant-metastatic papillary thyroid cancer patients. The Shannon index was used to assess repertoire diversity, and the Morisita-Horn index was used to assess tumor-blood repertoire similarity. TCRdb reran the public reads through fastp at Q25 and MiXCR, keeping productive beta chains. These V and J calls originate from TCRdb's pipeline instead of the authors' own analysis. Counted in this sample were 45,000 or so clones; less than 20% of them appeared once. The ten largest account for around 22% of the sample.

Via the germline V gene, CDR1 is MNHNS and CDR2 SASEGT. The cysteine opens and the phenylalanine closes a CDR3 of 15 amino acids. Solely the CDR3 DNA is kept, with 45 bases framed from the first base. Recombination joined TRBV6-1 with TRBJ1-1; TRBD1 lines up with 7 middle nucleotides. The sample consisted of blood. The clonotype comes from a female donor with papillary thyroid cancer or a benign thyroid nodule (not recorded which). Some clones in this sample may be carry-over from other donors' samples. The CDR3: CASSPRAGGFTEDFF. The nucleotides read TGTGCCAGCAGCCCCCGGGCAGGGGGTTTCACTGAAGATTTCTTT.